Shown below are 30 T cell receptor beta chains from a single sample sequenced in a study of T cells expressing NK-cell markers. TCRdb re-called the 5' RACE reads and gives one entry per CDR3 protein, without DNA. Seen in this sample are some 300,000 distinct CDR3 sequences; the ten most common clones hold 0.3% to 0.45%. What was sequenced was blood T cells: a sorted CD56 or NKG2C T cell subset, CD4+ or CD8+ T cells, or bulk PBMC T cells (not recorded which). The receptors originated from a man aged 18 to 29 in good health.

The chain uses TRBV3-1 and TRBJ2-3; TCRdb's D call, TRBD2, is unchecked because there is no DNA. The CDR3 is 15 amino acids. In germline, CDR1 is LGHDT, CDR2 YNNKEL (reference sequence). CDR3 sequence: CASSQVRRGGNTQYF.

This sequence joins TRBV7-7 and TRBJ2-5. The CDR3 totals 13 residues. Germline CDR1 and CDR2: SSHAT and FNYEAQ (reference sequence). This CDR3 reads CASSVGNQETQYF.

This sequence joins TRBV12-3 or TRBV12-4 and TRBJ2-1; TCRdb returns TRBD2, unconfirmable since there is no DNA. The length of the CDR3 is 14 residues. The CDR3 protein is CASSSLAGVDEQFF.

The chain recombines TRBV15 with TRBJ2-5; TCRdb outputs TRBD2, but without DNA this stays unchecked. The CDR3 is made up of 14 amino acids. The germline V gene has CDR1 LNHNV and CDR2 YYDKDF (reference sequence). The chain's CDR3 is CATSRAAGMETQYF.

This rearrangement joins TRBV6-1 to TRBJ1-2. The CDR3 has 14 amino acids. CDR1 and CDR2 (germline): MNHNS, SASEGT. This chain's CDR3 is CASSPSRRIGGYTF.

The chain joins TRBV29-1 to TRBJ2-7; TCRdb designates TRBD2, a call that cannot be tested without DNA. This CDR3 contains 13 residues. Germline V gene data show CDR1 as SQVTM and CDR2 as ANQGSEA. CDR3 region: CSVAPRTFYEQYF.

CDR3 loop: CASSLVGANNQPQHF. The genes are TRBV7-2 and TRBJ1-5; TCRdb selects TRBD1, and the lack of DNA leaves this call unchecked. Germline values: CDR1 SGHTA, CDR2 FQGNSA. This CDR3 is built from 15 residues.

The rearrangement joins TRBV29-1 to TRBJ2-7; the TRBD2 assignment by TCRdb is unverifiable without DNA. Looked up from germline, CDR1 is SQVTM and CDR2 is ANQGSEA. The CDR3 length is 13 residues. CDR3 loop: CSGTSGSGYEQYF.

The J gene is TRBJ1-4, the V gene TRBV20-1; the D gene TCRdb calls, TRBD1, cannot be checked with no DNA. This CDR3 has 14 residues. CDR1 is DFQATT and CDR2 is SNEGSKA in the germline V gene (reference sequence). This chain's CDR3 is CSARSPRGGRSLFF.

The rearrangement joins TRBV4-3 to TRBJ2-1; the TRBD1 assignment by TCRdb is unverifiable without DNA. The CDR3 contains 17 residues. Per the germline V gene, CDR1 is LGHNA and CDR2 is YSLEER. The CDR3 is CASSQTGGIGASNEQFF.

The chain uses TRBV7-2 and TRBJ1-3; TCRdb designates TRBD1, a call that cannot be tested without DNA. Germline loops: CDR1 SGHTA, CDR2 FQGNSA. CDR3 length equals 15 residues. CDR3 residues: CASSPTASSGNTIYF.

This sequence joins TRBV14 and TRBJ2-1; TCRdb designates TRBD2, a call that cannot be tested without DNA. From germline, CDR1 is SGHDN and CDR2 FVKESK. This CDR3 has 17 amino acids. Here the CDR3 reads CASSQDKKLAGVAEQFF.

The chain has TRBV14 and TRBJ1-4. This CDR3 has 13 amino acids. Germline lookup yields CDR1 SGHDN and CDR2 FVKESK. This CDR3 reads CASSPGRSGKLFF.

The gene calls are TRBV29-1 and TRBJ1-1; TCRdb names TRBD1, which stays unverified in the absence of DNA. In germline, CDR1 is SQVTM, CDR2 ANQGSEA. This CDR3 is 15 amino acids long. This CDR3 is CSAEGTGGLNTEAFF.

The CDR3: CASSLGAHSNQPQHF. This chain uses TRBV7-8 with TRBJ1-5. The length of the CDR3 is 15 residues. The germline gives CDR1 SGHVS, CDR2 FQNEAQ.

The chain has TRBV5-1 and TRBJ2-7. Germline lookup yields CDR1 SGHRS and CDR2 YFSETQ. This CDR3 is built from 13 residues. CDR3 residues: CASSIGLSYEQYF. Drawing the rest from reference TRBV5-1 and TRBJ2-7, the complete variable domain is KAGVTQTPRYLIKTRGQQVTLSCSPISGHRSVSWYQQTPGQGLQFLFEYFSETQRNKGNFPGRFSGRQFSNSRSEMNVSTLELGDSALYLCASSIGLSYEQYFGPGTRLTVT.

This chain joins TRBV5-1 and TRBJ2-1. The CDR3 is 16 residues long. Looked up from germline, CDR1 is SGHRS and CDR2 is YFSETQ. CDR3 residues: CASSLNPSDSYNEQFF.

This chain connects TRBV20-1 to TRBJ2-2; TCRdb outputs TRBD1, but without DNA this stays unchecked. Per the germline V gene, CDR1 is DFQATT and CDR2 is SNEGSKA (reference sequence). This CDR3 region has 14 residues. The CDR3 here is CSAYRGQDTGELFF.

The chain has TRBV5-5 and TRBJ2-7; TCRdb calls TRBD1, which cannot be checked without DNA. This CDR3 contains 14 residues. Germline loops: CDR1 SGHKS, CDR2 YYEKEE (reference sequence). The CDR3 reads CASSLVQGAGEQYF.

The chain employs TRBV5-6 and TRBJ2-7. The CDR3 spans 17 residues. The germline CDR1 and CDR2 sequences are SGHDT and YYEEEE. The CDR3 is CASSLGEVFSSIHEQYF.

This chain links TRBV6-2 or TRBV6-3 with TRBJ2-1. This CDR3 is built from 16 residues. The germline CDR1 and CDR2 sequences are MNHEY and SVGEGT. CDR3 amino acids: CASSQDPRTDHNEQFF.

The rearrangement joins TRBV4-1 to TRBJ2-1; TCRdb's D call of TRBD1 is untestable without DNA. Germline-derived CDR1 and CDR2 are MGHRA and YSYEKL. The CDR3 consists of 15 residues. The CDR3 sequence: CASSQSGQSYNEQFF.

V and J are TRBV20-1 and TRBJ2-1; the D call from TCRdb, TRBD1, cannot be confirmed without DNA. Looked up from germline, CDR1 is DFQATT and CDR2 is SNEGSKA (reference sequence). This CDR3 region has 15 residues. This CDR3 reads CSAGPLSGTYNEQFF.

The CDR3: CASSYSARGDAFF. This rearrangement joins TRBV6-2 or TRBV6-3 to TRBJ1-1. The V gene's germline CDR1 is MNHEY and CDR2 SVGEGT. This CDR3 spans 13 amino acids.

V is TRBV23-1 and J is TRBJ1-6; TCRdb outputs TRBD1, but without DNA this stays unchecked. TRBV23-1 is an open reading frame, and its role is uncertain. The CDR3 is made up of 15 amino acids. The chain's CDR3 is CASSQSWDRGSPLHF.

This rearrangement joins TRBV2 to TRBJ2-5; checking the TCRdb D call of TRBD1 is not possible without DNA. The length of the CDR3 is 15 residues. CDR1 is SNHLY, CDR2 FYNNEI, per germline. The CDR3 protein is CASSPNGQGIETQYF. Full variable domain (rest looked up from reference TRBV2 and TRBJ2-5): EPEVTQTPSHQVTQMGQEVILRCVPISNHLYFYWYRQILGQKVEFLVSFYNNEISEKSEIFDDQFSVERPDGSNFTLKIRSTKLEDSAMYFCASSPNGQGIETQYFGPGTRLLVL.

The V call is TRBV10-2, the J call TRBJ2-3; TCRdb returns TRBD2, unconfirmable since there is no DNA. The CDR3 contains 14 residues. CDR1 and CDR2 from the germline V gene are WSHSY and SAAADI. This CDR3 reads CASSGLVSTDTQYF.

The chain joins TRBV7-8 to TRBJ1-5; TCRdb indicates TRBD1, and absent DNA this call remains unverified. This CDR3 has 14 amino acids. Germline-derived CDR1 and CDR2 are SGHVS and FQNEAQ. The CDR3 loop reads CASSLTGIGQPQHF.

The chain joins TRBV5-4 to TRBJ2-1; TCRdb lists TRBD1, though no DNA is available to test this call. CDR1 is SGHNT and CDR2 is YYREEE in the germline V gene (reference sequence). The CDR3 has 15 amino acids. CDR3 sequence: CASKPRSGSYNEQFF.

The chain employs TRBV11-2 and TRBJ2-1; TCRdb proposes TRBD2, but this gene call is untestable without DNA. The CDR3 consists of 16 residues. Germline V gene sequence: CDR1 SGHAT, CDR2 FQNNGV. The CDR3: CASRPSEGGLYNEQFF.